Reported below is one T cell receptor beta chain. Antigen: not known. Clones were read by immunoSEQ multiplex PCR, and TCRdb kept only the in-frame ones, dropping some. Found here are under 55,000 clones, about 86% of them singletons; the top ten hold less than 3%. The data were taken from a study of STAT5B mutations in CD4+ large granular lymphocyte leukemia. Overall study findings and caveats: Top patient clones used TRBV06 genes more often: 8/27 versus 2/35 in controls.

CDR1 LNHDA and CDR2 SQIVND come from the germline V gene (reference sequence). Trimming shortened V by 3 bases and J by 0 bases, and 9 bases separated the two germline ends. This CDR3 region has 15 residues. The chain carries TRBV19 and TRBJ1-5; a weak D match, TRBD1 (6 bases). Material: CD4+ T cells from blood buffy coats. The source of this sequence is a human donor in good health. Here the CDR3 DNA reads TGTGCCAGTAGTATCGGGGACACTAGCAATCAGCCCCAGCATTTT. This codes for CASSIGDTSNQPQHF.